This T cell receptor beta chain was recovered during a study of T-cell memory formation after mild COVID-19. The overall study: TCR clusters were largely donor specific.

From germline, CDR1 is MNHEY and CDR2 SMNVEV (reference sequence). The ends lost 3 bases at V and 11 bases at J; junction bases unmatched: 4. There are 13 residues in the CDR3. In TCRdb, the 5' RACE reads were re-called with MiXCR into one record per CDR3 protein. The sample has a few hundred thousand distinct CDR3 sequences; approximately 20% are singletons. Remarks on this clonotype: The antigen remains undetermined.

Findings and caveats of the study: Clones contracting across day 15 to 85 had a balanced CD4/CD8 profile; later expanding clones leaned CD4+.

The chain employs TRBV27 and TRBJ1-6; 7 bases agree with TRBD1. The receptor comes from a man younger than 35 who had mild COVID-19 (a few samples of this study predate the infection). Cell type and time point are not known. Sequencing input: PBMCs or a T cell subset sorted from them (not recorded which). CDR3 DNA sequence: TGTGCCAGCAGTTTTTCGGACAGGCCACCCCTCCACTTT. It codes for CASSFSDRPPLHF.